This entry describes one T cell receptor (beta chain). Antigen unknown. CDR3 length: 13 residues. Trimming took off 3 bases at V and 6 bases at J, with 11 bases between the two ends. Some clones are missing from TCRdb's copy, which holds only in-frame ones; the method was immunoSEQ multiplex PCR. The table records fewer than 110,000 clones, roughly 91% of them present only once. These data belong to a study of T cell responses to AZD1222 COVID-19 vaccine. Findings and limits, study-wide: Donor demographics were predominantly white British with a female majority; clonal diversity may be underestimated. Repertoire sampling happened only post peak T cell response. At study baseline, merely five or six AZD1222 recipients were seropositive.

The TCR comes from an adult in good health. The rearrangement links TRBV12-3 or TRBV12-4 to TRBJ1-2; D unresolved. The sequences come from peripheral blood, collected on day 0 of AZD1222 vaccination. CDR3 amino acids: CASSLVQSHGYTF. In nucleotides, the CDR3 is TGTGCCAGCAGTTTGGTGCAGTCCCATGGCTACACCTTC.